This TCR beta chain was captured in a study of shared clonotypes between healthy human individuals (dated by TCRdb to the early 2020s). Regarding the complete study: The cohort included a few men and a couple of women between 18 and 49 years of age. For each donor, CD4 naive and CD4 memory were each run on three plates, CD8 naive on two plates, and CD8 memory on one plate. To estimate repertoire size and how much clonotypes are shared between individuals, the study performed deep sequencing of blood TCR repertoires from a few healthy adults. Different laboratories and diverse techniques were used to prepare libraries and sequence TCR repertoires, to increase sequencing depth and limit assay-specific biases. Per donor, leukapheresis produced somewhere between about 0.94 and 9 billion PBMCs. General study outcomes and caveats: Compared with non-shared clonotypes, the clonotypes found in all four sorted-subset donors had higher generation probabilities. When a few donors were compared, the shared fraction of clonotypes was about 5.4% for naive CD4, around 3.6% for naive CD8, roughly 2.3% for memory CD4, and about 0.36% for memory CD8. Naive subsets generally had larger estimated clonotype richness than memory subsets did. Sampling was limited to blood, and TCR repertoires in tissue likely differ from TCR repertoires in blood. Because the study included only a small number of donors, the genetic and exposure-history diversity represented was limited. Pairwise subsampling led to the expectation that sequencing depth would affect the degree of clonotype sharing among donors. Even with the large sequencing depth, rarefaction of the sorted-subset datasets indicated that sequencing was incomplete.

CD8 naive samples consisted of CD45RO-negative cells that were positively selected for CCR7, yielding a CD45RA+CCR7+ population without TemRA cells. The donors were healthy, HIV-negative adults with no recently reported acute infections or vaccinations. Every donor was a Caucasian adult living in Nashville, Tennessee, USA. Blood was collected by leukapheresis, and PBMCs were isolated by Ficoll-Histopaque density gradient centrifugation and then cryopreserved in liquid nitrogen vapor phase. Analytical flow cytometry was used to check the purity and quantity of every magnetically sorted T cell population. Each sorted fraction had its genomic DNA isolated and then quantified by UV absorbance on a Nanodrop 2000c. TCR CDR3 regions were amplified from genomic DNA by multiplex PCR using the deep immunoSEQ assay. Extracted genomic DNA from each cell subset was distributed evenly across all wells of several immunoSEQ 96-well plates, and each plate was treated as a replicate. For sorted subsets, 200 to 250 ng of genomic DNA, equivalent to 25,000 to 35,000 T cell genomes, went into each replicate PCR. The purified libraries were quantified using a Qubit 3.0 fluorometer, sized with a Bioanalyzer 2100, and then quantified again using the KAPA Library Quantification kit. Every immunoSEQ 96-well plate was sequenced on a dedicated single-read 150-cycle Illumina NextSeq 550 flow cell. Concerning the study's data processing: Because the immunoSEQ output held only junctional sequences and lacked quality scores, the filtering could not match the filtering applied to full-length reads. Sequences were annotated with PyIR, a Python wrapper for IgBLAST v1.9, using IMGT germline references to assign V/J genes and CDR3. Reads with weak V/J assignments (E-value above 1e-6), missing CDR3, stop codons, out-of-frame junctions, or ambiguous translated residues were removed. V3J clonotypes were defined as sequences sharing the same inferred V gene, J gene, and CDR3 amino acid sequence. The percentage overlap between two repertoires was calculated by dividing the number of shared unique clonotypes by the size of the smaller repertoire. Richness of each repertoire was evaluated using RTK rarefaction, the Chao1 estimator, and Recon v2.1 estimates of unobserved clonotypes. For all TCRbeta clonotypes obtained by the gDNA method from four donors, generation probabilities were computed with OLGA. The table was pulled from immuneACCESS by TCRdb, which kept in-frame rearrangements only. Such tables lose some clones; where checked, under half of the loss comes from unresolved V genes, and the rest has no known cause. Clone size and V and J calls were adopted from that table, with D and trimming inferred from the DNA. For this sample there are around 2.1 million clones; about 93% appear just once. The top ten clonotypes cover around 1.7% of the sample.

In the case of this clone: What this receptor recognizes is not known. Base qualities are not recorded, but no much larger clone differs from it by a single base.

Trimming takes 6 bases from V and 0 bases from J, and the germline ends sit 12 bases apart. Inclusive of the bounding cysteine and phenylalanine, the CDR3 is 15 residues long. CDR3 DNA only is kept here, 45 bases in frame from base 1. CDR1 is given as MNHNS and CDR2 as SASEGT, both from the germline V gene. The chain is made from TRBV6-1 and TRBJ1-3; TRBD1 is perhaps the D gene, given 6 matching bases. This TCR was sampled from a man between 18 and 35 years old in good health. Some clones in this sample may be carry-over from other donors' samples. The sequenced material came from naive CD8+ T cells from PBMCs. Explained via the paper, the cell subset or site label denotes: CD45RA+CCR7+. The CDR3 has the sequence CASRPRQVSGNTIYF. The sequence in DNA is TGTGCCAGCAGACCCCGACAGGTCTCTGGAAACACCATATATTTT.